This TCR beta chain derives from a study of shared clonotypes between healthy human individuals. Whole-study findings and limits: Rarefaction indicated that sorted-subset sequencing remained incomplete although depth was large. The study sampled only blood, and tissue repertoires likely differ. Limited genetic and exposure-history diversity came from having few donors.

CDR1 and CDR2 from the germline V gene are SEHNR and FQNEAQ (reference sequence). The CDR3 loop spans 16 amino acids. V was clipped by 0 bases and J by 0 bases; unmatched bases: 1. Positively selected for CCR7, the CD45RO-negative cells used as naive CD8 cells excluded terminally differentiated effector memory CD45RA+ cells. This clone was detected once. The antigen remains undetermined. At the DNA level, this CDR3 is encoded by other sequences in the same sample as well. The repertoire was sequenced with immunoSEQ multiplex PCR; TCRdb's copy has only in-frame clones and lacks some. The sample holds about 2.2 million clones, roughly 91% seen once.

The gene calls are TRBV7-9 and TRBJ2-3, with 9 bases fitting TRBD2. Sequencing was performed on naive CD8+ T cells from PBMCs. This TCR was recovered from a man aged 18 to 30 in good health. Some clones in this sample may be carry-over from other donors' samples. The CDR3 DNA reads TGTGCCAGCAGCTTAGCTCTAGCGGGGAGCACAGATACGCAGTATTTT. Amino acid sequence: CASSLALAGSTDTQYF.